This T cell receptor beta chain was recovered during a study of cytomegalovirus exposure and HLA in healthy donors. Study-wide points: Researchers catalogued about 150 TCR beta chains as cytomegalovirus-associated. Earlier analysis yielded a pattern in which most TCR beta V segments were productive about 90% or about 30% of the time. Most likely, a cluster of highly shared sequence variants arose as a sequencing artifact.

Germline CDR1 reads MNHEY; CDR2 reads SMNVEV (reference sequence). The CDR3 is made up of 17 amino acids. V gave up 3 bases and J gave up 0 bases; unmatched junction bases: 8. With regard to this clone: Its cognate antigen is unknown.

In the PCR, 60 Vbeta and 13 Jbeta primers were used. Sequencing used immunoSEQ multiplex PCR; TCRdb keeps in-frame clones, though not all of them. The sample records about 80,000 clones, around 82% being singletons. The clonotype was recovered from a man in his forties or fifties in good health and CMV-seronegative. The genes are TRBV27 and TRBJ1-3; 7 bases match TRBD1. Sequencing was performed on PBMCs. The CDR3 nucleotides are TGTGCCAGCAGTTTTAGGGCAGGGGGAACCTCTGGAAACACCATATATTTT. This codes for CASSFRAGGTSGNTIYF.